This TCR beta chain stems from a study of lymphopenia after photon versus proton radiotherapy. Study-wide results and caveats: Proton therapy kept repertoires fairly stable, unlike photons, which gained effector/memory cells. Oligoclonal CD8+ Temra expansion after nadir drove photon patients' diversity drop.

This table comes from immunoSEQ multiplex PCR, and its TCRdb copy is limited to in-frame clones, with some not included. The sample lists about 70,000 clones, about 90% seen once, with 10% to 12% in the top ten. Between the trimmed V and J ends, which lost 4 bases and 4 bases, there was a span of 17 bases. Germline CDR1 and CDR2: SGHDT and YYEEEE. This CDR3 region has 15 residues. This clone has more than one count but fewer than ten. Its cognate antigen is unknown. V usage is TRBV5-6 and J usage is TRBJ1-2; TRBD1 might be the D (6 bases). The source material was peripheral blood, sampled from a patient treated with proton-based radiotherapy. The sequence was obtained from a man older than 75 with esophageal cancer. The CDR3 sequence is CASSGLGGGSYGYTF. CDR3 coding DNA: TGTGCCAGCAGCGGTCTGGGGGGCGGTAGCTATGGCTACACCTTC.